Listed here are 13 T cell receptor beta chains from one sample, sequenced in a study of PD-1 blockade in classical Hodgkin lymphoma. Each of the patients experienced relapse following autologous stem cell transplantation, and their brentuximab vedotin exposure differed. Clones were sequenced by immunoSEQ multiplex PCR, and TCRdb holds only the in-frame ones, with some missing. The sample consists of nearly 55,000 clones, 81% of them appearing once. The sample in question was peripheral blood mononuclear cells (PBMCs), obtained at baseline. All receptors derive from a human donor with classical Hodgkin lymphoma.

The J gene is TRBJ1-5, the V gene TRBV2; TRBD1 is a possible D gene (5 bases). Trimming removed 3 bases from V and 3 bases from J, with 12 bases in between. This CDR3 has 15 residues. CDR1 is SNHLY and CDR2 is FYNNEI in the germline V gene. The CDR3 loop is CASSERLDNNQPQHF. CDR3 nucleotides: TGTGCCAGCAGTGAGCGGTTGGACAACAATCAGCCCCAGCATTTT.

This chain connects TRBV6-6 to TRBJ2-1; 9 positions agree with TRBD1. The CDR3 contains 15 residues. Germline CDR1 reads MNHNY; CDR2 reads SVGAGI (reference sequence). Trimming took 2 bases from V and 7 from J; bases not matched to a gene: 6. As DNA, the CDR3 is TGTGCCAGCAGTTACGTTGGACAGGGGTTGAATGAGCAGTTCTTC. Translation: CASSYVGQGLNEQFF.

The chain employs TRBV7-9 and TRBJ1-1; D unclear. The CDR3 totals 15 residues. CDR1 is SEHNR, CDR2 FQNEAQ, per germline (reference sequence). V shed 0 bases and J shed 5 bases, with 13 bases lying between them. Written as DNA, the CDR3 is TGTGCCAGCAGCTTAGCCGATGGCCATCTGACTGAAGCTTTCTTT. Its translation is CASSLADGHLTEAFF. The full variable domain, completed using reference TRBV7-9 and TRBJ1-1, is DTGVSQNPRHKITKRGQNVTFRCDPISEHNRLYWYRQTLGQGPEFLTYFQNEAQLEKSRLLSDRFSAERPKGSFSTLEIQRTEQGDSAMYLCASSLADGHLTEAFFGQGTRLTVV.

V usage is TRBV10-3 and J usage is TRBJ2-5; D may match TRBD1 or TRBD2 (5 bases each). Germline loops: CDR1 ENHRY, CDR2 SYGVKD. V dropped 3 bases and J dropped 4 bases, with 21 bases sitting between them. The CDR3 is made up of 17 amino acids. The CDR3 here is CAISETKGSGNRETQYF. As DNA, the CDR3 is TGTGCCATCAGTGAAACAAAGGGGAGTGGGAATCGAGAGACCCAGTACTTC.

The chain couples TRBV30 to TRBJ2-1; no clear D. V lost 4 bases and J lost 6, with 19 bases in between. This CDR3 spans 15 amino acids. Germline assignment: CDR1 GTSNPN and CDR2 SVGIG (reference sequence). In DNA form, the CDR3 reads TGTGCCTGGACCTTGACTTCCCAGAAGGGCAATGAGCAGTTCTTC. This translates into CAWTLTSQKGNEQFF.

The chain couples TRBV11-3 to TRBJ2-3; 9 bases line up with TRBD2. The J segment lost 3 bases and the V segment lost 1 base, leaving 5 bases of the junction unmatched. The CDR3 runs to 16 residues. CDR1 and CDR2 from the germline V gene are SGHNT and YENEEA. The CDR3 loop reads CASSLGTSGYTDTQYF. CDR3 sequence (DNA): TGTGCCAGCAGCTTAGGAACTAGCGGGTATACAGATACGCAGTATTTT.

The chain recombines TRBV10-3 with TRBJ2-3; D unresolved. Trimming took off 10 bases at V and 0 bases at J, with 14 bases between the two ends. The CDR3 loop spans 14 amino acids. In germline, CDR1 is ENHRY, CDR2 SYGVKD. The CDR3 DNA sequence: TGTGCCACCCGCCAAACTCCTAGCACAGATACGCAGTATTTT. Translating it yields CATRQTPSTDTQYF.

The gene calls are TRBV6-6 and TRBJ1-5; D gene unclear. Trimming took off 1 base at V and 4 bases at J, with 14 bases between the two ends. This CDR3 has 16 amino acids. Germline V CDR1 and CDR2: MNHNY, SVGAGI (reference sequence). CDR3 nucleotide sequence: TGTGCCAGCAGTTACTGGACCAGGTCGGGGAATCAGCCCCAGCATTTT. Protein sequence: CASSYWTRSGNQPQHF.

V and J are TRBV14 and TRBJ1-1; TRBD1 is a possible D gene (6 bases). The length of the CDR3 is 14 residues. V was clipped by 0 bases and J by 5 bases, with 10 bases between them. Germline lookup yields CDR1 SGHDN and CDR2 FVKESK. The CDR3 reads CASSQERGTTEAFF. The CDR3 DNA reads TGTGCCAGCAGCCAAGAGAGGGGGACAACTGAAGCTTTCTTT.

About this clone: At one boundary the junction diverges from the germline segment, which might be a read error. The chain recombines TRBV7-2 with TRBJ1-5; D ambiguous. The CDR3 is made up of 13 amino acids. The germline V gene has CDR1 SGHTA and CDR2 FQGNSA. CDR3 nucleotide sequence: TGTGCCAGCAGCTTATCCTCACATCAACCCCAGCATTTT. It codes for CASSLSSHQPQHF.

V gene TRBV18 combines with J gene TRBJ1-5; 8 bases map to TRBD1. This CDR3 comprises 16 residues. Germline CDR1 is KGHSH and CDR2 is LQKENI. V dropped 5 bases and J dropped 3; count of bases not matched to a gene: 9. DNA of the CDR3: TGTGCCAGCTCATCTATGACAGGGGAAAACAATCAGCCCCAGCATTTT. As protein: CASSSMTGENNQPQHF.

The V and J genes are TRBV6-5 and TRBJ2-7; 8 positions agree with TRBD2. Germline CDR1 is MNHEY and CDR2 is SVGAGI. The V segment lost 6 bases and the J segment 7 bases; nucleotides outside the gene matches: 8. The CDR3 has 13 amino acids. CDR3 sequence (DNA): TGTGCCAGCAGAACAGGAGCGGGAGAAGAGCAGTACGTC. Residues: CASRTGAGEEQYV.

The rearrangement joins TRBV15 to TRBJ2-6; a weak D match, TRBD1 (5 bases). The germline CDR1 and CDR2 sequences are LNHNV and YYDKDF (reference sequence). The germline V and J ends were trimmed by 5 bases and 0 bases, with 11 bases remaining between them. The CDR3 covers 16 residues. CDR3 sequence (DNA): TGTGCCACCAGCCGCAGGGTGGTCTCTGGGGCCAACGTCCTGACTTTC. It encodes CATSRRVVSGANVLTF.